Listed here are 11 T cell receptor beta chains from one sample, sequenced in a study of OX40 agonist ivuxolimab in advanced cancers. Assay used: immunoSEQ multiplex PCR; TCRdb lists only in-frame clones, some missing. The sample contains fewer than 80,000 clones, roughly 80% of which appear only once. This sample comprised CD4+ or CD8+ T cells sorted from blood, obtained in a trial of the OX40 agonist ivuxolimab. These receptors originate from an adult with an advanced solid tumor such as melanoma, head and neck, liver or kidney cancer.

The CDR3 DNA reads as TGTGCCAGCAGCTTGGATCTCCAGGCAGACTACGAGCAGTACTTC. Amino acid sequence: CASSLDLQADYEQYF. V usage is TRBV5-5 and J usage is TRBJ2-7; D call uncertain. Trimming cost V 0 bases and J 3 bases, with 13 bases left between them. The germline V gene has CDR1 SGHKS and CDR2 YYEKEE (reference sequence). The CDR3 runs to 15 residues.

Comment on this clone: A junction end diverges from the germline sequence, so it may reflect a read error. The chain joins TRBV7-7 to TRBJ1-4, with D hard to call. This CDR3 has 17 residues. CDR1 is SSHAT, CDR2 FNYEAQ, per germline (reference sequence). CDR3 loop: CASSPTRASGKNEKLFF. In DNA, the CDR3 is TGTGCTAGCAGCCCCACTCGGGCCTCGGGGAAGAATGAAAAACTGTTTTTT.

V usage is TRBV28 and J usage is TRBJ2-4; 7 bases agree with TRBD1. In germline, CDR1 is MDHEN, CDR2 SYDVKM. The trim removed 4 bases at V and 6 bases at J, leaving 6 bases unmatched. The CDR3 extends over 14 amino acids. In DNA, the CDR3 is TGTGCCAGCAGTTCCCACAGGGGTCCAAACATTCAGTACTTC. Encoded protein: CASSSHRGPNIQYF.

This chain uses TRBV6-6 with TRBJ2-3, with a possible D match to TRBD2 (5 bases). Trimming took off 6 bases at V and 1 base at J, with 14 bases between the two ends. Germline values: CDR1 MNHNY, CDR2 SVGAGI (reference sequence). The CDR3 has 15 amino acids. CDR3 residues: CASSSPPRGTDTQYF. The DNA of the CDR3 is TGTGCCAGCAGCTCACCTCCGCGGGGCACAGATACGCAGTATTTT.

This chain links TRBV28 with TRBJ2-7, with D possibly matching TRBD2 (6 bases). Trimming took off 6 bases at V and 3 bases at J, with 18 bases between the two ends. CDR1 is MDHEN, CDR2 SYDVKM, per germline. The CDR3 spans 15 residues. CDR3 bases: TGTGCCAGCAGCGTAATGGGACTTTTTGTCTACGAGCAGTACTTC. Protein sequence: CASSVMGLFVYEQYF.

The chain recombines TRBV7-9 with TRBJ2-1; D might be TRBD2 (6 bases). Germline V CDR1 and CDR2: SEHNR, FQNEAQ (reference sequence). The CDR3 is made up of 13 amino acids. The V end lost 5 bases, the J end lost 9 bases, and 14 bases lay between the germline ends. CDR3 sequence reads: CASSPYGGGEQFF. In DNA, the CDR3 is TGTGCCAGCAGCCCCTACGGGGGTGGTGAGCAGTTCTTC.

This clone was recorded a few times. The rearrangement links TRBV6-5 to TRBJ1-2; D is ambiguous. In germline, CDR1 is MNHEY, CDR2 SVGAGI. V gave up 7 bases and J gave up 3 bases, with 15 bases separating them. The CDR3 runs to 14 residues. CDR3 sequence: CASNREGLYYGYTF. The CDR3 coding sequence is TGTGCCAGCAACCGGGAGGGCCTCTACTATGGCTACACCTTC.

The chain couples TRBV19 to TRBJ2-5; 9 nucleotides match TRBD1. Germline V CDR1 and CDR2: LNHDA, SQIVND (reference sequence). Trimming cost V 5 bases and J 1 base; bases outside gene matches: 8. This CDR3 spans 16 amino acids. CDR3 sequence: CASSADGTGLQETQYF. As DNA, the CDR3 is TGTGCCAGTAGTGCTGACGGGACAGGGCTCCAAGAGACCCAGTACTTC. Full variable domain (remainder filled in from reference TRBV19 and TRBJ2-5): DGGITQSPKYLFRKEGQNVTLSCEQNLNHDAMYWYRQDPGQGLRLIYYSQIVNDFQKGDIAEGYSVSREKKESFPLTVTSAQKNPTAFYLCASSADGTGLQETQYFGPGTRLLVL.

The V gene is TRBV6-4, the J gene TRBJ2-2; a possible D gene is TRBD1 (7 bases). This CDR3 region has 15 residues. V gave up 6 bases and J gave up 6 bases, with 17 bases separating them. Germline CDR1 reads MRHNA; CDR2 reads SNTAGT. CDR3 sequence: CASSPGGTGAGELFF. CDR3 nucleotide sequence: TGTGCCAGCAGCCCCGGGGGAACAGGGGCCGGGGAGCTGTTTTTT.

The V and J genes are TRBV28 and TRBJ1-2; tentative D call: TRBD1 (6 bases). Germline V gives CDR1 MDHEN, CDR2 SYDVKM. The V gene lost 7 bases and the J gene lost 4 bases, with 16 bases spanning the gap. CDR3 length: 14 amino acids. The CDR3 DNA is TGTGCCAGCAACGAAGGGGGGCAGGGCTATGGCTACACCTTC. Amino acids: CASNEGGQGYGYTF.

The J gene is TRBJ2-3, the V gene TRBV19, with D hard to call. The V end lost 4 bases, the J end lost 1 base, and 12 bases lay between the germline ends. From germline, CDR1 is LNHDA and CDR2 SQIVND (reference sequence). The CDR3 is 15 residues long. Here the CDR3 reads CASSNQRHGTDTQYF. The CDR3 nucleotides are TGTGCCAGTAGTAACCAACGACACGGCACAGATACGCAGTATTTT. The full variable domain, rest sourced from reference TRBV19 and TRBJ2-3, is DGGITQSPKYLFRKEGQNVTLSCEQNLNHDAMYWYRQDPGQGLRLIYYSQIVNDFQKGDIAEGYSVSREKKESFPLTVTSAQKNPTAFYLCASSNQRHGTDTQYFGPGTRLTVL.